This T cell receptor (beta chain) was found in a study of persistence of HIV-infected CD4 T cells. Study information: A larger, less memory-rich fraction responded to anti-CD3/anti-CD28 beads than to antigen.

Note on this clone: As yet, its antigen is unknown.

Findings of the study overall: TCR oligoclonality correlated with proviral oligoclonality in the same sorted populations. Antigen-responding cells were enriched for degenerate expanded CDR3beta sequences. Rare CMV-responding cells carrying HIV-1 proviruses were not analyzed separately for TCR.

Trimming removed 0 bases from V and 4 bases from J, with 10 bases in between. Germline V gene lookup returns CDR1 LGHDT and CDR2 YNNKEL (reference sequence). This CDR3 comprises 15 residues. The libraries were made with immunoSEQ version 4 in survey mode. Sequencing used immunoSEQ multiplex PCR; TCRdb keeps in-frame clones, though not all of them. This sample has 40,000 to 45,000 clones, with just over 90% found just once. This nonspecific control used anti-CD3/anti-CD28 bead stimulation of CD4+ T cells. Sorting of responding CD4+ T cells relied on upregulated CD40 ligand together with CD69. V gene TRBV3-1 (or the pseudogene TRBV3-2) combines with J gene TRBJ1-5; D ambiguous. Sequenced material: CD4+ T cells sorted from PBMCs after approximately 19-hour stimulation, taken from a patient who received antiretroviral therapy. The TCR sequence derives from an adult man with HIV who was CMV-seropositive. CDR3: CASSQDYAGNQPQHF. Written as DNA, the CDR3 is TGTGCCAGCAGCCAAGATTACGCGGGGAATCAGCCCCAGCATTTT.